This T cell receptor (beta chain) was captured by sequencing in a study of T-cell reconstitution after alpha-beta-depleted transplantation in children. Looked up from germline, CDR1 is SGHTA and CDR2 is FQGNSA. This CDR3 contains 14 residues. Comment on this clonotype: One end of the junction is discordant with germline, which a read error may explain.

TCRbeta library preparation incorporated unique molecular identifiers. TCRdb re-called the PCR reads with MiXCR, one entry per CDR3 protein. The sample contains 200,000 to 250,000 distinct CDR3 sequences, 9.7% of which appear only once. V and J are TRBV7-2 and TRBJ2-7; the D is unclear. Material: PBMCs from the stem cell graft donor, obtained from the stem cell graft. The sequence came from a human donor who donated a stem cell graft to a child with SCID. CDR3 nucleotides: TGTGCCAGCAGCTTAGCGCTGAATAGCCAGGCAGTACACTTC. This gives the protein CASSLALNSQAVHF.